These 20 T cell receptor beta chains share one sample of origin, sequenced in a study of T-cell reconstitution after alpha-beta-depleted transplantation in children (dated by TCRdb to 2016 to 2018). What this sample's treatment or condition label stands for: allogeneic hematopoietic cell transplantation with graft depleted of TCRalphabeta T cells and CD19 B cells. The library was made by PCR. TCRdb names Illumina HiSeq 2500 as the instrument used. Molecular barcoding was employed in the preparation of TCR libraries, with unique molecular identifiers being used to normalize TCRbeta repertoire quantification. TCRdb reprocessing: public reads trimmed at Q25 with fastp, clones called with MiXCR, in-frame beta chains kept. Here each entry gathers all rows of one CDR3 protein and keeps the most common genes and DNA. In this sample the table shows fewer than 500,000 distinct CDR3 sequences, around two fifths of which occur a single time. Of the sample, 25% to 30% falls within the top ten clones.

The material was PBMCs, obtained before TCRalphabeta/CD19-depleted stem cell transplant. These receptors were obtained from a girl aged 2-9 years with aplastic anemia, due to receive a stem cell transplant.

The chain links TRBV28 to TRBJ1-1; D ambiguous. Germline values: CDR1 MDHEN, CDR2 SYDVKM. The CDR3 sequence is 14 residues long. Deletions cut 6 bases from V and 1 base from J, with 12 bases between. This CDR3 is CASSPPTKNTEAFF. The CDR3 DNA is TGTGCCAGCAGCCCACCGACAAAGAACACTGAAGCTTTCTTT.

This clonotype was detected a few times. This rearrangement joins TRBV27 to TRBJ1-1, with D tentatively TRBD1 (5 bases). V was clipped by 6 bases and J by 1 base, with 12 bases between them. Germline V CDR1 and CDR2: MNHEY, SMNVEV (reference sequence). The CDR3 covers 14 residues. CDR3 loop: CASSVTATNTEAFF. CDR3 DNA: TGTGCCAGCAGCGTGACAGCCACGAACACTGAAGCTTTCTTT.

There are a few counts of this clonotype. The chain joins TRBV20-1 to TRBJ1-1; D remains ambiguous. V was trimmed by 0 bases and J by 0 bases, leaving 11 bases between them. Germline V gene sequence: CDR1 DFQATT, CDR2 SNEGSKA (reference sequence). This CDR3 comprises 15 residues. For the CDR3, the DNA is TGCAGTGCTAGAGACTTCGATTCCATGAACACTGAAGCTTTCTTT. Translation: CSARDFDSMNTEAFF.

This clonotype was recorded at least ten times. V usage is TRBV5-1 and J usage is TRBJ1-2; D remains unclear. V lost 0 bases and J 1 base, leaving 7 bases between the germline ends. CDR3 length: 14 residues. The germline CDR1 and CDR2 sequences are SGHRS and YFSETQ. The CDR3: CASSLGGDNYGYTF. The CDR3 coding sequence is TGCGCCAGCAGCTTGGGCGGGGATAACTATGGCTACACCTTC.

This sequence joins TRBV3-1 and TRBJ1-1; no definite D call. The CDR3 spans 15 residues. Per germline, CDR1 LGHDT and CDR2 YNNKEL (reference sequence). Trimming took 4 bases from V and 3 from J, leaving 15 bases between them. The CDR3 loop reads CASSPWYGKDTEAFF. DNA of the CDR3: TGTGCCAGCAGCCCCTGGTATGGGAAGGACACTGAAGCTTTCTTT.

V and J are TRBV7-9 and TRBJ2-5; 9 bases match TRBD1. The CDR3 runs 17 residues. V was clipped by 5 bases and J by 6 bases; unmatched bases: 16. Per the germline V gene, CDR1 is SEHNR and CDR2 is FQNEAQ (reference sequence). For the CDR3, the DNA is TGTGCCAGCAGCCCCCCGGGAAATGGACAGGGGATGAAGACCCAGTACTTC. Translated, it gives CASSPPGNGQGMKTQYF.

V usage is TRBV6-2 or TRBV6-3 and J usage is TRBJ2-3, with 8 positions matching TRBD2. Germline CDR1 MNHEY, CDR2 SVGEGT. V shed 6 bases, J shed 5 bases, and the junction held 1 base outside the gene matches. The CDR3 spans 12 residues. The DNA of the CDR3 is TGTGCCAGCAGCCGGGAGGGAGATACGCAGTATTTT. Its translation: CASSREGDTQYF.

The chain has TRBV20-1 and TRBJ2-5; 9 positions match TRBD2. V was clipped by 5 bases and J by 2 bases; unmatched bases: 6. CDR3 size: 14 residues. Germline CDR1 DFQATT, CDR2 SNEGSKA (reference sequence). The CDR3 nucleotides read TGCAGTGCTGCGGGGGGGCCGCTACAAGAGACCCAGTACTTC. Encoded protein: CSAAGGPLQETQYF.

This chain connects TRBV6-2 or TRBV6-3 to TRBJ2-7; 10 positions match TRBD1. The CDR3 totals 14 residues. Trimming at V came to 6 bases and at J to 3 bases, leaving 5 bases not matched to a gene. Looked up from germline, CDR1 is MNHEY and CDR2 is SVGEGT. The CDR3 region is CASSDRGPRYEQYF. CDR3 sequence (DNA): TGTGCCAGCAGCGACAGGGGGCCCCGCTACGAGCAGTACTTC.

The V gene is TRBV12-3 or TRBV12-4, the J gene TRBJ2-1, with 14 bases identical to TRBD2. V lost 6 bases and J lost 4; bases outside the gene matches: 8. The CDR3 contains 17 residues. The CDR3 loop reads CASRPGLAGEPYNEQFF. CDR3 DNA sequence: TGTGCCAGCAGGCCGGGACTAGCGGGAGAACCTTACAATGAGCAGTTCTTC.

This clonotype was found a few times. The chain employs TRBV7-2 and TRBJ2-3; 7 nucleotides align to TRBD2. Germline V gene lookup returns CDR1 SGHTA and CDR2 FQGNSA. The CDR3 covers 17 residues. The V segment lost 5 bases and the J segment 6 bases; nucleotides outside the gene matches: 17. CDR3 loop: CASSLGVSGGVGDTQYF. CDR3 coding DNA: TGTGCCAGCAGCCTGGGGGTTTCGGGGGGAGTGGGGGATACGCAGTATTTT. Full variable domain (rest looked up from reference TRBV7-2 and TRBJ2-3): GAGVSQSPSNKVTEKGKDVELRCDPISGHTALYWYRQSLGQGLEFLIYFQGNSAPDKSGLPSDRFSAERTGGSVSTLTIQRTQQEDSAVYLCASSLGVSGGVGDTQYFGPGTRLTVL.

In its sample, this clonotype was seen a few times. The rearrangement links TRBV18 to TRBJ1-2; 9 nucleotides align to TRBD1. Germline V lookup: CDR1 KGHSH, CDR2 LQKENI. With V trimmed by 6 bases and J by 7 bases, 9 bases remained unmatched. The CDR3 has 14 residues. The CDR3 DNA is TGTGCCAGCTCGCCTACAGGGGGCGAGGCTGGCTACACCTTC. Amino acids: CASSPTGGEAGYTF. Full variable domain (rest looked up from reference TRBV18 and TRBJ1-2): NAGVMQNPRHLVRRRGQEARLRCSPMKGHSHVYWYRQLPEEGLKFMVYLQKENIIDESGMPKERFSAEFPKEGPSILRIQQVVRGDSAAYFCASSPTGGEAGYTFGSGTRLTVV.

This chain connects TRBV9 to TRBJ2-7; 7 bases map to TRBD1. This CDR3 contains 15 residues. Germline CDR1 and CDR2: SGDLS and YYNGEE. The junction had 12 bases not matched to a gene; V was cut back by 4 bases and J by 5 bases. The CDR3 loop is CASSSGETGYNEQYF. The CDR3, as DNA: TGTGCCAGCAGCTCAGGAGAGACAGGGTATAACGAGCAGTACTTC.

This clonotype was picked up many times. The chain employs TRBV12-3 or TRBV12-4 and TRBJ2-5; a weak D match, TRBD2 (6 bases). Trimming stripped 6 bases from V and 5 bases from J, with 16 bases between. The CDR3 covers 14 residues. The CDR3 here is CASRRDSTRETQYF. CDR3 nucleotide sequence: TGTGCCAGCAGGAGGGACTCAACCAGGGAGACCCAGTACTTC.

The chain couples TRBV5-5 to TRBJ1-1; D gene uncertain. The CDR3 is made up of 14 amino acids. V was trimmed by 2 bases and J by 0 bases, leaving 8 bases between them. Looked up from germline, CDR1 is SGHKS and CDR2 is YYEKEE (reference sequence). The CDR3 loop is CASSLARLNTEAFF. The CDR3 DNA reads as TGTGCCAGCAGCTTAGCCCGCTTGAACACTGAAGCTTTCTTT. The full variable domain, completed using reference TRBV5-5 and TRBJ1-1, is DAGVTQSPTHLIKTRGQQVTLRCSPISGHKSVSWYQQVLGQGPQFIFQYYEKEERGRGNFPDRFSARQFPNYSSELNVNALLLGDSALYLCASSLARLNTEAFFGQGTRLTVV.

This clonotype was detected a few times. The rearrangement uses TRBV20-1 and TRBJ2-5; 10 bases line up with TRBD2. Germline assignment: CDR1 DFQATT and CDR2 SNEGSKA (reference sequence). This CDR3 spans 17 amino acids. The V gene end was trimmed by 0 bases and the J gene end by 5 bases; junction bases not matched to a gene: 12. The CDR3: CSARDPGGLAAGETQYF. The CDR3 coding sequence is TGCAGTGCTAGAGACCCGGGAGGACTAGCGGCAGGGGAGACCCAGTACTTC.

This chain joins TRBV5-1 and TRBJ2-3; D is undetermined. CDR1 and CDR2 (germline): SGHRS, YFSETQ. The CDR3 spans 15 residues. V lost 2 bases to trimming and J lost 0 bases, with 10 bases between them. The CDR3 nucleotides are TGCGCCAGCAGCTTCCCAGCGAAGAGCACAGATACGCAGTATTTT. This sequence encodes CASSFPAKSTDTQYF.

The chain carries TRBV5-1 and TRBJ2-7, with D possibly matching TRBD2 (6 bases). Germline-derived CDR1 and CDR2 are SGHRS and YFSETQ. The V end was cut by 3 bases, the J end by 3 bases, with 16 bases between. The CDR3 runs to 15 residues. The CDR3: CASSYRGPGDYEQYF. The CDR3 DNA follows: TGCGCCAGCAGCTATAGGGGCCCGGGGGACTACGAGCAGTACTTC.

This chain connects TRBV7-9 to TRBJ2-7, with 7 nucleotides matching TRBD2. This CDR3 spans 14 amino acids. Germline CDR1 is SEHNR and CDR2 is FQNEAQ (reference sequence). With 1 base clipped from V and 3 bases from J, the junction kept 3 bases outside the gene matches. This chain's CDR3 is CASSLGGLGYEQYF. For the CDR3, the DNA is TGTGCCAGCAGCTTAGGAGGACTAGGCTACGAGCAGTACTTC.

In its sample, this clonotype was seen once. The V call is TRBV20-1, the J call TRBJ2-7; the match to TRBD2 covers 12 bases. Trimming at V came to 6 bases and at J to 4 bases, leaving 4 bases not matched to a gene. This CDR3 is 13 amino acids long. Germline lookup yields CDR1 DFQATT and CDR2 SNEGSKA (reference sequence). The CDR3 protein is CSAATSGGYEQYF. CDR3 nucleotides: TGCAGTGCAGCGACTAGCGGGGGTTACGAGCAGTACTTC.